The rows below give T cell receptor beta chains drawn from one sample of a study of shared clonotypes between healthy human individuals. TCRdb keeps only in-frame clones here, not all; method: immunoSEQ multiplex PCR. Seen here are about 230,000 clones, about 69% observed once, and the top ten hold around 10%. The source material was memory CD4+ T cells sorted from blood. The receptors were sampled from a man in his thirties or forties in good health. CDR3s include the opening cysteine and the closing phenylalanine or tryptophan. The D gene is left open where the match is weak. Only part of the rows carry a size: once, few, many, or a class if the clone is expanded.

J gene: TRBJ1-2; D gene: .; V gene: TRBV5-1; clone size: .; CDR3 protein: CASSSLTGPYGYTF; CDR3 DNA: TGCGCCAGCAGCTCCCTTACAGGGCCCTATGGCTACACCTTC
J gene: TRBJ1-5; D gene: .; V gene: TRBV6-5; clone size: .; CDR3 protein: CASSYVSNQPQHF; CDR3 DNA: TGTGCCAGCAGTTATGTTAGCAATCAGCCCCAGCATTTT
J gene: TRBJ2-6; D gene: .; V gene: TRBV5-6; clone size: .; CDR3 protein: CASSLWGPGANVLTF; CDR3 DNA: TGTGCCAGCAGCTTGTGGGGGCCTGGGGCCAACGTCCTGACTTTC
J gene: TRBJ1-2; D gene: .; V gene: TRBV7-2; clone size: .; CDR3 protein: CASSTSSSYGYTF; CDR3 DNA: TGTGCCAGCAGCACCTCTAGCTCCTATGGCTACACCTTC
J gene: TRBJ2-1; D gene: .; V gene: TRBV25-1; clone size: .; CDR3 protein: CASSEEVSFDEQFF; CDR3 DNA: TGTGCCAGCAGTGAAGAAGTGTCTTTCGATGAGCAGTTCTTC
J gene: TRBJ1-5; D gene: .; V gene: TRBV5-1; clone size: few; CDR3 protein: CASSRAVNQPQHF; CDR3 DNA: TGCGCCAGCAGCAGGGCGGTGAATCAGCCCCAGCATTTT
J gene: TRBJ1-2; D gene: .; V gene: TRBV5-4; clone size: .; CDR3 protein: CASSWKEEYGYTF; CDR3 DNA: TGTGCCAGCAGCTGGAAGGAGGAGTATGGCTACACCTTC
J gene: TRBJ2-7; D gene: TRBD2; V gene: TRBV7-9; clone size: .; CDR3 protein: CASSSRGGQGKDEQYF; CDR3 DNA: TGTGCCAGCAGCTCGAGGGGAGGGCAGGGTAAGGACGAGCAGTACTTC
J gene: TRBJ1-3; D gene: .; V gene: TRBV28; clone size: .; CDR3 protein: CASSLSGQAGNTIYF; CDR3 DNA: TGTGCCAGCAGTTTAAGCGGCCAGGCTGGAAACACCATATATTTT
J gene: TRBJ2-2; D gene: TRBD1; V gene: TRBV14; clone size: .; CDR3 protein: CASSQTGGFGTGELFF; CDR3 DNA: TGTGCCAGCAGTCAGACAGGGGGCTTCGGGACCGGGGAGCTGTTTTTT
J gene: TRBJ2-2; D gene: .; V gene: TRBV18; clone size: .; CDR3 protein: CASSPPNTGELFF; CDR3 DNA: TGTGCCAGCTCACCACCAAACACCGGGGAGCTGTTTTTT
J gene: TRBJ1-2; D gene: .; V gene: TRBV7-2; clone size: .; CDR3 protein: CASSLYGGEYLGYTF; CDR3 DNA: TGTGCCAGCAGCTTATACGGGGGAGAGTATCTTGGCTACACCTTC
J gene: TRBJ2-7; D gene: TRBD1; V gene: TRBV19; clone size: .; CDR3 protein: CASTRAGGDTSYEQYF; CDR3 DNA: TGTGCCAGCACCCGGGCAGGGGGCGATACGTCCTACGAGCAGTACTTC
J gene: TRBJ2-5; D gene: .; V gene: TRBV5-1; clone size: .; CDR3 protein: CASSFARRIQETQYF; CDR3 DNA: TGCGCCAGCAGCTTTGCGCGGAGGATTCAAGAGACCCAGTACTTC
J gene: TRBJ2-7; D gene: TRBD2; V gene: TRBV7-2; clone size: few; CDR3 protein: CASSLGGASGTFSYEQYF; CDR3 DNA: TGTGCCAGCAGCCTTGGGGGGGCTAGCGGGACTTTCTCCTACGAGCAGTACTTC
J gene: TRBJ2-2; D gene: TRBD1; V gene: TRBV7-2; clone size: .; CDR3 protein: CASSFRVGGNTGELFF; CDR3 DNA: TGTGCCAGCAGCTTCAGGGTAGGGGGCAACACCGGGGAGCTGTTTTTT
J gene: TRBJ1-2; D gene: .; V gene: TRBV28; clone size: .; CDR3 protein: CASSIQGWSGYTF; CDR3 DNA: TGTGCCAGCAGTATACAGGGCTGGAGTGGCTACACCTTC
J gene: TRBJ2-5; D gene: .; V gene: TRBV7-6; clone size: .; CDR3 protein: CASSLIGETQYF; CDR3 DNA: TGTGCCAGCAGCTTAATAGGCGAGACCCAGTACTTC
J gene: TRBJ2-3; D gene: TRBD2; V gene: TRBV5-6; clone size: .; CDR3 protein: CASSLGAIAGGTDTQYF; CDR3 DNA: TGTGCCAGCAGCTTGGGGGCTATAGCGGGAGGGACAGATACGCAGTATTTT
J gene: TRBJ1-1; D gene: .; V gene: TRBV7-3; clone size: .; CDR3 protein: CASSEIAGSTEAFF; CDR3 DNA: TGTGCCAGCAGCGAAATCGCGGGGTCCACTGAAGCTTTCTTT
J gene: TRBJ2-1; D gene: TRBD2; V gene: TRBV25-1; clone size: .; CDR3 protein: CASSEDGLVGEQFF; CDR3 DNA: TGTGCCAGCAGTGAAGACGGACTAGTTGGTGAGCAGTTCTTC
J gene: TRBJ2-5; D gene: TRBD1; V gene: TRBV29-1; clone size: medium-sized; CDR3 protein: CSVEPDRGRQETQYF; CDR3 DNA: TGCAGCGTTGAACCCGACAGGGGACGCCAAGAGACCCAGTACTTC
J gene: TRBJ2-4; D gene: TRBD1; V gene: TRBV7-9; clone size: .; CDR3 protein: CASSFGQGKLNIQYF; CDR3 DNA: TGTGCCAGCAGCTTCGGACAGGGAAAGTTGAACATTCAGTACTTC
J gene: TRBJ2-6; D gene: .; V gene: TRBV11-2; clone size: .; CDR3 protein: CASSSLLEGANVLTF; CDR3 DNA: TGTGCCAGCAGCTCCCTTTTGGAAGGGGCCAACGTCCTGACTTTC
J gene: TRBJ2-3; D gene: .; V gene: TRBV18; clone size: .; CDR3 protein: CASSRLPGWGTDTQYF; CDR3 DNA: TGTGCCAGCTCACGCCTCCCCGGGTGGGGCACAGATACGCAGTATTTT
J gene: TRBJ2-7; D gene: .; V gene: TRBV6-1; clone size: .; CDR3 protein: CASNPRDPSSYEQYF; CDR3 DNA: TGTGCCAGCAATCCCCGGGATCCCAGCTCCTACGAGCAGTACTTC
J gene: TRBJ2-1; D gene: .; V gene: TRBV2; clone size: few; CDR3 protein: CASSEQGPTPEQFF; CDR3 DNA: TGTGCCAGCAGTGAACAGGGGCCTACACCTGAGCAGTTCTTC